These 8 T cell receptor beta chains share one sample of origin, sequenced in a study of blood T cell repertoires in COVID-19. Clones were read by immunoSEQ multiplex PCR, and TCRdb kept only the in-frame ones, dropping some. The repertoire has around 300,000 clones, around 89% of them found once; the top ten carry 3.7%. Sequencing used peripheral blood. Receptor source: a woman aged 40 to 50 with acute or convalescent COVID-19.

This chain joins TRBV9 and TRBJ2-3; perhaps TRBD1 as D (6 bases). Trimming cost V 4 bases and J 3 bases, with 6 bases left between them. CDR3 length: 12 residues. Germline assignment: CDR1 SGDLS and CDR2 YYNGEE. CDR3 in amino acids: CASSTGTDTQYF. CDR3 DNA: TGTGCCAGCAGCACAGGGACAGATACGCAGTATTTT.

The chain employs TRBV25-1 and TRBJ1-1; tentative D call: TRBD1 (6 bases). CDR1 and CDR2 from the germline V gene are MGHDK and SYGVNS. V gave up 5 bases and J gave up 3 bases, with 10 bases separating them. The CDR3 has 13 amino acids. The CDR3 loop reads CASSSNRDTEAFF. DNA of the CDR3: TGTGCCAGCAGTTCCAACAGGGACACTGAAGCTTTCTTT.

This chain uses TRBV30 with TRBJ2-7; the D is unclear. Germline loops: CDR1 GTSNPN, CDR2 SVGIG (reference sequence). CDR3 length: 12 residues. V was pared by 4 bases and J by 6 bases, with 13 bases between. This CDR3 is CAWTDGRSEQYV. DNA for the CDR3: TGTGCCTGGACCGATGGCAGGTCCGAGCAGTACGTC.

This clone is a singleton in its sample. This chain connects TRBV30 to TRBJ1-3, with D perhaps matching TRBD1 (5 bases). V was clipped by 4 bases and J by 1 base, with 11 bases between them. The CDR3 extends over 14 amino acids. The germline CDR1 and CDR2 sequences are GTSNPN and SVGIG (reference sequence). CDR3 loop: CAWILGGSGNTIYF. CDR3 DNA sequence: TGTGCCTGGATTCTCGGGGGTTCTGGAAACACCATATATTTT. Full variable domain (rest looked up from reference TRBV30 and TRBJ1-3): SQTIHQWPATLVQPVGSPLSLECTVEGTSNPNLYWYRQAAGRGLQLLFYSVGIGQISSEVPQNLSASRPQDRQFILSSKKLLLSDSGFYLCAWILGGSGNTIYFGEGSWLTVV.

V usage is TRBV5-1 and J usage is TRBJ2-2, with TRBD1 matching 12 bases. Germline CDR1 and CDR2: SGHRS and YFSETQ. With 4 bases clipped from V and 5 bases from J, the junction kept 9 bases outside the gene matches. The CDR3 sequence is 17 residues long. This CDR3 reads CASSRPGTGGRTGELFF. The CDR3 DNA is TGCGCCAGCAGCCGTCCCGGGACAGGGGGCAGGACCGGGGAGCTGTTTTTT. Based on the CDR3 plus reference TRBV5-1 and TRBJ2-2, the full variable domain is KAGVTQTPRYLIKTRGQQVTLSCSPISGHRSVSWYQQTPGQGLQFLFEYFSETQRNKGNFPGRFSGRQFSNSRSEMNVSTLELGDSALYLCASSRPGTGGRTGELFFGEGSRLTVL.

Remarks on this clone: The sample carries other DNA sequences with the same CDR3. The V gene is TRBV11-3, the J gene TRBJ2-3, with 8 bases fitting TRBD2. Germline lookup yields CDR1 SGHNT and CDR2 YENEEA. V shed 1 base, J shed 5 bases, and the junction held 2 bases outside the gene matches. There are 14 residues in the CDR3. CDR3 in DNA: TGTGCCAGCAGCTTAGCCGGGGGGGGAGATACGCAGTATTTT. Translating gives CASSLAGGGDTQYF.

The chain links TRBV19 to TRBJ2-3; 13 nucleotides align to TRBD2. CDR1 is LNHDA, CDR2 SQIVND, per germline (reference sequence). CDR3 length: 15 residues. J was trimmed by 4 bases and V by 5 bases; bases with no gene match: 3. Here the CDR3 reads CASSPGLAGSDTQYF. As DNA, the CDR3 is TGTGCCAGTAGTCCGGGACTAGCGGGGTCAGATACGCAGTATTTT.

As to this clone: The sample holds other DNA sequences that translate to the same CDR3. J is TRBJ1-1 and V is TRBV27; unclear D gene. There are 14 residues in the CDR3. The germline V gene has CDR1 MNHEY and CDR2 SMNVEV (reference sequence). V was pared by 1 base and J by 1 base, with 7 bases between. The CDR3 sequence: CASSLYRGNTEAFF. CDR3 nucleotides: TGTGCCAGCAGTTTATATCGGGGGAACACTGAAGCTTTCTTT.